Below, 20 T cell receptor beta chains from the same sample are listed, as sequenced in a study of OX40 agonist ivuxolimab in advanced cancers. Assay used: immunoSEQ multiplex PCR; TCRdb lists only in-frame clones, some missing. This sample carries around 100,000 clones, almost 90% of them seen once, and the ten largest clones take around 0.16%. The source was CD4+ or CD8+ T cells sorted from blood, collected in a trial of the OX40 agonist ivuxolimab. These receptors all come from an adult with an advanced solid tumor such as melanoma, head and neck, liver or kidney cancer.

The chain has TRBV5-1 and TRBJ2-7; D remains unclear. Trimming pared 2 bases from V and 2 bases from J, leaving 11 bases between. The CDR3 spans 14 residues. CDR1 is SGHRS and CDR2 is YFSETQ in the germline V gene. This chain's CDR3 is CASSFLDGTYEQYF. The DNA for the CDR3 is TGCGCCAGCAGCTTTCTGGACGGAACCTACGAGCAGTACTTC. Complete variable domain (other parts from reference TRBV5-1 and TRBJ2-7): KAGVTQTPRYLIKTRGQQVTLSCSPISGHRSVSWYQQTPGQGLQFLFEYFSETQRNKGNFPGRFSGRQFSNSRSEMNVSTLELGDSALYLCASSFLDGTYEQYFGPGTRLTVT.

This rearrangement joins TRBV29-1 to TRBJ2-2, with 13 bases aligning to TRBD2. The CDR3 has 16 amino acids. Germline CDR1 is SQVTM and CDR2 is ANQGSEA. Germline trimming cut 4 bases from V and 3 bases from J; bases unmatched to any gene: 5. The CDR3 region is CSVAWTSGSDTGELFF. The DNA for the CDR3 is TGCAGCGTTGCCTGGACTAGCGGGAGTGACACCGGGGAGCTGTTTTTT.

The chain employs TRBV29-1 and TRBJ1-4, with D maybe TRBD1 (6 bases). The CDR3 spans 12 residues. In germline, CDR1 is SQVTM, CDR2 ANQGSEA. The V end was cut by 6 bases, the J end by 4 bases, with 9 bases between. The CDR3 DNA follows: TGCAGCGTGGACAGACTTAATGAAAAACTGTTTTTT. It codes for CSVDRLNEKLFF.

The chain links TRBV29-1 to TRBJ2-7; D uncertain. The V gene's germline CDR1 is SQVTM and CDR2 ANQGSEA. The ends were cut back, 4 bases at V and 2 bases at J, with 6 bases in the middle. There are 11 residues in the CDR3. The CDR3 spells CSVGVAYEQYF. DNA for the CDR3: TGCAGCGTTGGGGTAGCCTACGAGCAGTACTTC.

This chain joins TRBV2 and TRBJ1-5; possible D gene TRBD1, 5 bases. This CDR3 spans 15 amino acids. In germline, CDR1 is SNHLY, CDR2 FYNNEI. V was cut by 4 bases and J by 0 bases, with 10 bases left in between. The CDR3 DNA follows: TGTGCCAGCAGTGGCGGGACCGCTAGCAATCAGCCCCAGCATTTT. Protein product: CASSGGTASNQPQHF.

There are a few counts of this clone. The CDR3 is CASSLPGSNQPQHF. CDR3 bases: TGTGCCAGCAGCCTGCCCGGAAGCAATCAGCCCCAGCATTTT. The chain employs TRBV7-2 and TRBJ1-5, with D unclear. Germline lookup yields CDR1 SGHTA and CDR2 FQGNSA. V lost 5 bases, J lost 1 base, and 9 bases lay in between. This CDR3 has 14 amino acids.

The genes are TRBV9 and TRBJ2-3; a weak D match, TRBD2 (6 bases). V shed 0 bases and J shed 2 bases, with 10 bases lying between them. Germline lookup yields CDR1 SGDLS and CDR2 YYNGEE. The CDR3 length is 15 residues. The CDR3 DNA sequence: TGTGCCAGCAGCGTAGGTAGCGGAGTCACAGATACGCAGTATTTT. It encodes CASSVGSGVTDTQYF.

This rearrangement joins TRBV27 to TRBJ1-2; the D is unclear. Germline assignment: CDR1 MNHEY and CDR2 SMNVEV (reference sequence). V was cut by 6 bases and J by 1 base, with 9 bases left in between. The CDR3 is made up of 13 amino acids. CDR3 residues: CASRGAGNYGYTF. CDR3 nucleotides: TGTGCCAGCAGGGGCGCCGGTAACTATGGCTACACCTTC.

The V call is TRBV10-1, the J call TRBJ2-3; 12 bases agree with TRBD2. This CDR3 has 13 residues. V gave up 7 bases and J gave up 8 bases; unmatched junction bases: 4. Germline V gene sequence: CDR1 WNHNN, CDR2 SYGVQD (reference sequence). CDR3 amino acids: CASTPGLAGTQYF. The CDR3 DNA is TGCGCCAGCACCCCGGGACTAGCGGGTACGCAGTATTTT.

The rearrangement joins TRBV5-1 to TRBJ2-7; 7 nucleotides line up with TRBD2. With 0 bases clipped from V and 2 bases from J, the junction kept 2 bases outside the gene matches. This CDR3 is 14 amino acids long. Germline assignment: CDR1 SGHRS and CDR2 YFSETQ. The CDR3 spells CASSLGDYPYEQYF. DNA for the CDR3: TGCGCCAGCAGCTTGGGGGACTACCCCTACGAGCAGTACTTC. Full variable domain (remainder filled in from reference TRBV5-1 and TRBJ2-7): KAGVTQTPRYLIKTRGQQVTLSCSPISGHRSVSWYQQTPGQGLQFLFEYFSETQRNKGNFPGRFSGRQFSNSRSEMNVSTLELGDSALYLCASSLGDYPYEQYFGPGTRLTVT.

Points on this clone: The junction and the germline gene differ at one end; a read error may be behind it. The chain links TRBV11-1 to TRBJ2-2; a weak D match, TRBD2 (6 bases). Looked up from germline, CDR1 is SGHAT and CDR2 is FQDESV (reference sequence). The CDR3 extends over 16 amino acids. In DNA, the CDR3 is TGTGCCGGCAGCTTAAGGGGCGGGGTGAACACCGGGGAGCTGTTTTTT. Protein product: CAGSLRGGVNTGELFF.

J is TRBJ1-1 and V is TRBV5-4; D is unclear. Trimming took 3 bases from V and 7 from J, leaving 13 bases between them. This CDR3 contains 13 residues. The V gene's germline CDR1 is SGHNT and CDR2 YYREEE (reference sequence). The CDR3 nucleotides read TGTGCCAGCAGCTATGACGAGGGAATTGAAGCTTTCTTT. It codes for CASSYDEGIEAFF.

V usage is TRBV18 and J usage is TRBJ2-3, with D unresolved. The V gene lost 3 bases and the J gene lost 4 bases, with 8 bases spanning the gap. CDR3 length equals 13 residues. CDR1 KGHSH and CDR2 LQKENI come from the germline V gene. This CDR3 is CASSPMVADTQYF. The DNA for the CDR3 is TGTGCCAGCTCACCCATGGTCGCAGATACGCAGTATTTT.

Of note for this clone: Other DNA sequences in the sample encode the same CDR3. The chain combines TRBV7-2 with TRBJ1-1, with D possibly TRBD1 on 6 matching bases. Germline loops: CDR1 SGHTA, CDR2 FQGNSA. There are 15 residues in the CDR3. Trimming pared 5 bases from V and 1 base from J, leaving 14 bases between. CDR3 protein: CASSLTPGANTEAFF. For the CDR3, the DNA is TGTGCCAGCAGCCTAACCCCGGGGGCGAACACTGAAGCTTTCTTT.

The chain couples TRBV9 to TRBJ2-7; D call uncertain. The CDR3 is made up of 15 amino acids. Trimming took 0 bases from V and 5 from J, leaving 15 bases between them. From germline, CDR1 is SGDLS and CDR2 YYNGEE. CDR3 in DNA: TGTGCCAGCAGCGTAGCTCCCCAGGTCGCCCACGAGCAGTACTTC. The encoded protein is CASSVAPQVAHEQYF. Full variable domain (rest looked up from reference TRBV9 and TRBJ2-7): DSGVTQTPKHLITATGQRVTLRCSPRSGDLSVYWYQQSLDQGLQFLIQYYNGEERAKGNILERFSAQQFPDLHSELNLSSLELGDSALYFCASSVAPQVAHEQYFGPGTRLTVT.

This rearrangement joins TRBV19 to TRBJ1-6, with 8 bases identical to TRBD1. Germline V gene lookup returns CDR1 LNHDA and CDR2 SQIVND (reference sequence). Trimming took 5 bases from V and 5 from J; bases not matched to a gene: 11. This CDR3 comprises 17 residues. CDR3 bases: TGTGCCAGTAGTGGCCAAACAGGGGGGAGAAATAATTCACCCCTCCACTTT. It yields the protein CASSGQTGGRNNSPLHF.

This clone occurred a few times. The J gene is TRBJ1-5, the V gene TRBV2; D gene unclear. V shed 2 bases and J shed 4 bases, with 6 bases lying between them. This CDR3 has 13 amino acids. The germline gives CDR1 SNHLY, CDR2 FYNNEI. The CDR3 reads CASSEQVNQPQHF. The CDR3 DNA sequence: TGTGCCAGCAGTGAACAGGTTAATCAGCCCCAGCATTTT.

V and J are TRBV19 and TRBJ1-1, with D unclear. The V end was cut by 2 bases, the J end by 3 bases, with 16 bases between. CDR1 and CDR2 from the germline V gene are LNHDA and SQIVND (reference sequence). The CDR3 is 16 amino acids. The CDR3 reads CASSIRVTAGDTEAFF. In DNA form, the CDR3 reads TGTGCCAGTAGTATAAGAGTCACGGCAGGAGACACTGAAGCTTTCTTT.

The V gene is TRBV11-2, the J gene TRBJ2-5; 13 nucleotides agree with TRBD2. The CDR3 spans 16 residues. V lost 5 bases to trimming and J lost 1 base; unmatched junction nucleotides: 4. Germline CDR1 and CDR2: SGHAT and FQNNGV. The CDR3 DNA is TGTGCCAGCAGCCCGAGGACTAGCGGGGGCCAAGAGACCCAGTACTTC. Translated, it gives CASSPRTSGGQETQYF.

The rearrangement uses TRBV5-1 and TRBJ2-7; possible D gene TRBD2, 6 bases. Germline loops: CDR1 SGHRS, CDR2 YFSETQ. There are 13 residues in the CDR3. V gave up 8 bases and J gave up 6 bases, with 18 bases separating them. The CDR3, as DNA: TGCGCCAGTGGAGTAGGAGGGGTGGGCGAGCAGTACTTC. The encoded protein is CASGVGGVGEQYF.